This is a list of T cell receptor beta chains from one sample in a study of T cell responses to AZD1222 COVID-19 vaccine. The data were produced by immunoSEQ multiplex PCR, yet TCRdb's version contains in-frame clones alone and is incomplete. Among roughly 150,000 clones listed, 90% to 95% were seen once. The sample in question was peripheral blood, obtained on day 0 of AZD1222 vaccination. The receptors were sampled from an adult in good health. Both conserved end residues are part of each CDR3. A D gene is named only where the DNA matches it firmly. The size field is filled for only some rows; it gives once, few, many or a size class.

J: TRBJ2-1; D: TRBD2; V: TRBV7-2; size: -; CDR3: CASRSSGGSSYNEQFF; DNA: TGTGCCAGCAGGTCCAGCGGGGGAAGCTCCTACAATGAGCAGTTCTTC
J: TRBJ2-1; D: TRBD2; V: TRBV27; size: -; CDR3: CASSLRPSGGNEQFF; DNA: TGTGCCAGCAGTTTAAGGCCTAGCGGGGGCAATGAGCAGTTCTTC
J: TRBJ1-2; D: -; V: TRBV2; size: -; CDR3: CANSRAGWEGYTF; DNA: TGTGCCAACTCAAGAGCGGGGTGGGAGGGCTACACCTTC
J: TRBJ2-7; D: -; V: TRBV27; size: -; CDR3: CASSPLGYEQYF; DNA: TGTGCCAGCAGCCCTTTGGGATACGAGCAGTACTTC
J: TRBJ1-1; D: TRBD1; V: TRBV6-5; size: -; CDR3: CASSSTGVNTEAFF; DNA: TGTGCCAGCAGTTCGACAGGGGTGAACACTGAAGCTTTCTTT
J: TRBJ1-3; D: -; V: TRBV6-5; size: -; CDR3: CASSYQVRSSGNTIYF; DNA: TGTGCCAGCAGTTACCAGGTTCGGAGCTCTGGAAACACCATATATTTT
J: TRBJ1-4; D: TRBD1; V: TRBV28; size: -; CDR3: CASSLPGGTEKLFF; DNA: TGTGCCAGCAGTCTTCCAGGGGGCACTGAAAAACTGTTTTTT
J: TRBJ1-5; D: -; V: TRBV5-8; size: -; CDR3: CASSFFTQPQHF; DNA: TGTGCCAGCAGCTTTTTCACTCAGCCCCAGCATTTT
J: TRBJ2-3; D: -; V: TRBV5-6; size: -; CDR3: CASSLTTLPTDTQYF; DNA: TGTGCCAGCAGCTTGACTACCTTACCCACAGATACGCAGTATTTT
J: TRBJ1-3; D: TRBD1; V: TRBV19; size: -; CDR3: CASGQGFSPSGNTIYF; DNA: TGTGCCTCGGGACAGGGGTTTTCCCCGTCTGGAAACACCATATATTTT
J: TRBJ2-2; D: TRBD2; V: TRBV11-2; size: few; CDR3: CASSLDQGLAGYGPGELFF; DNA: TGTGCCAGCAGCTTAGATCAGGGACTAGCGGGCTACGGGCCCGGGGAGCTGTTTTTT
J: TRBJ2-5; D: -; V: TRBV27; size: -; CDR3: CASTHLGGLQETQYF; DNA: TGTGCCAGCACCCACCTCGGGGGCCTCCAAGAGACCCAGTACTTC
J: TRBJ1-5; D: -; V: TRBV15; size: few; CDR3: CATSRGTFRGQPQHF; DNA: TGTGCCACCAGCAGAGGGACCTTTAGGGGTCAGCCCCAGCATTTT
J: TRBJ2-3; D: -; V: TRBV7-9; size: -; CDR3: CASSFGAEPDTQYF; DNA: TGTGCCAGCAGCTTTGGGGCAGAACCAGATACGCAGTATTTT
J: TRBJ1-1; D: -; V: TRBV6-5; size: -; CDR3: CASSYSNSRTEAFF; DNA: TGTGCCAGCAGTTACTCGAATTCGCGCACTGAAGCTTTCTTT
J: TRBJ2-2; D: TRBD1; V: TRBV2; size: -; CDR3: CASRSTAGGDTGELFF; DNA: TGTGCCAGCAGGTCAACCGCAGGGGGAGATACCGGGGAGCTGTTTTTT
J: TRBJ2-7; D: -; V: TRBV4-1; size: once; CDR3: CASSQSTNGGTIVYEQYF; DNA: TGCGCCAGCAGCCAATCCACTAACGGAGGGACAATCGTCTACGAGCAGTACTTC
J: TRBJ1-1; D: TRBD1; V: TRBV19; size: -; CDR3: CASSARTGLKSEAFF; DNA: TGTGCCAGTAGTGCGCGGACAGGGCTTAAGTCTGAAGCTTTCTTT
J: TRBJ2-2; D: -; V: TRBV29-1; size: -; CDR3: CSVERENTGELFF; DNA: TGCAGCGTTGAAAGGGAAAACACCGGGGAGCTGTTTTTT
J: TRBJ1-4; D: -; V: TRBV7-9; size: -; CDR3: CASSLAGGGEKLFF; DNA: TGTGCCAGCAGCTTAGCCGGGGGCGGTGAAAAACTGTTTTTT
J: TRBJ2-7; D: -; V: TRBV19; size: once; CDR3: CASRSGTYEQYF; DNA: TGTGCCAGTAGGAGCGGAACCTACGAGCAGTACTTC
J: TRBJ1-1; D: TRBD1; V: TRBV19; size: -; CDR3: CASSPGTGRFLNTEAFF; DNA: TGTGCCAGTAGTCCCGGGACAGGGAGGTTTTTGAACACTGAAGCTTTCTTT
J: TRBJ2-1; D: -; V: TRBV7-2; size: -; CDR3: CASSLMASYNEQFF; DNA: TGTGCCAGCAGCTTAATGGCTTCCTACAATGAGCAGTTCTTC
J: TRBJ1-5; D: -; V: TRBV6-2/TRBV6-3; size: -; CDR3: CASSQDYSNQPQHF; DNA: TGTGCCAGCAGCCAGGATTATAGCAATCAGCCCCAGCATTTT